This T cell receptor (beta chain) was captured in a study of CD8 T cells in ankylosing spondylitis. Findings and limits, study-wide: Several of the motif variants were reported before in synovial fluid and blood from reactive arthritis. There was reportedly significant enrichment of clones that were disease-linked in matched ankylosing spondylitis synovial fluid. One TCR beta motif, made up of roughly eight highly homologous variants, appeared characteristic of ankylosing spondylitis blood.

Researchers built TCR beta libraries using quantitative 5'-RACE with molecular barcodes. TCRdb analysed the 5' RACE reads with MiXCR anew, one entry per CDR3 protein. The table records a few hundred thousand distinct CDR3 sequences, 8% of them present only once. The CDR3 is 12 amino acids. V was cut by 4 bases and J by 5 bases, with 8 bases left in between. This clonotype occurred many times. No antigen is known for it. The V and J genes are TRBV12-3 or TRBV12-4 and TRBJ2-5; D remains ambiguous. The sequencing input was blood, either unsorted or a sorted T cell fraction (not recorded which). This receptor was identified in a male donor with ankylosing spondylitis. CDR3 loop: CASSSVLETQYF. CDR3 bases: TGTGCCAGCAGTTCTGTGTTGGAGACCCAGTACTTC.